This T cell receptor (beta chain) was sequenced in a study of technical replicates of blood from several donors. V was pared by 6 bases and J by 2 bases, with 10 bases between. Per the germline V gene, CDR1 is SNHLY and CDR2 is FYNNEI. The CDR3 totals 14 residues. The table came from immunoSEQ multiplex PCR; TCRdb's copy has only in-frame clones and leaves some out. The profile shows some 57,000 clones, 85% to 90% of them singletons. The sequenced material came from PBMCs. The chain carries TRBV2 and TRBJ2-2, with D possibly being TRBD1 (7 bases). This sequence was found in a human donor in good health. Some clones in this sample may be carry-over from other donors' samples. The CDR3 loop is CASRRDSNTGELFF. DNA of the CDR3: TGTGCCAGCAGGCGGGACAGTAACACCGGGGAGCTGTTTTTT.